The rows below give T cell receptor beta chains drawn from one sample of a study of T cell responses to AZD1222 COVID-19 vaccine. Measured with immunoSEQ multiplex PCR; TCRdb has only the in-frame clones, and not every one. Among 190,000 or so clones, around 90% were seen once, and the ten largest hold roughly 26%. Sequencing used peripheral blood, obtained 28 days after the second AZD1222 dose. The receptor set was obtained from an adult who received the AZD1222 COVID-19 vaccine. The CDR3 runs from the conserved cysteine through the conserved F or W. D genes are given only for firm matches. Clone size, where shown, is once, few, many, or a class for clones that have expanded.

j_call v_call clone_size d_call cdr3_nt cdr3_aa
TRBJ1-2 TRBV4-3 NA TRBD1 TGCGCCAGCAGCCTCGGGACAGGGAGGGGAGGTGTCAACTATGGCTACACCTTC CASSLGTGRGGVNYGYTF
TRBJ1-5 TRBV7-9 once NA TGTGCCAGCAGCTTAAACGGGCCTAATCAGCCCCAGCATTTT CASSLNGPNQPQHF
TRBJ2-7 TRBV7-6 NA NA TGTGCCAGCAGCTCCGGGGGTAAGGGTCCGTCCTACGAGCAGTACTTC CASSSGGKGPSYEQYF
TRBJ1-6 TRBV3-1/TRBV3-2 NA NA TGTGCCAGCAGCCAGGGGGAGTCACCCCTCCACTTT CASSQGESPLHF
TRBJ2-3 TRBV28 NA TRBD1 TGTGCCAGCAGCCTACCGGGACAGGGGGCGAAGTATAGGACAGATACGCAGTATTTT CASSLPGQGAKYRTDTQYF
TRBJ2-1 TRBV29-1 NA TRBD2 TGCAGCGTTGCGTCGACTAGCGGGAGGCCCTACAATGAGCAGTTCTTC CSVASTSGRPYNEQFF
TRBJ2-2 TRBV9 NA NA TGTGCCAGCAGCGTAGCTCCGGGGACGAACACCGGGGAGCTGTTTTTT CASSVAPGTNTGELFF
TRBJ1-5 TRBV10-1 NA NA TGCGCCAGCAGCCCCTGGCATCAGGGCCCTCAGCCCCAGCATTTT CASSPWHQGPQPQHF
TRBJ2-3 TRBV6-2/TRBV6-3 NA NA TGTGCCAGCAGCCCCCGGTCAGATACGCAGTATTTT CASSPRSDTQYF
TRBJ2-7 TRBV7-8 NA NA TGTGCCAGCAGCTTAGTTGGTGGGGCAGGGGCAACCTACGAGCAGTACTTC CASSLVGGAGATYEQYF
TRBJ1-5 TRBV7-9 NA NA TGTGCCAGCAACCCGGGTGGCAATCAGCCCCAGCATTTT CASNPGGNQPQHF
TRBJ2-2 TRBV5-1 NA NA TGCGCCAGCAGCCCCGGACAGGCTGGCCTGGGTAGCGGGAATACCGGGGAGCTGTTTTTT CASSPGQAGLGSGNTGELFF
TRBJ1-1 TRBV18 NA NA TGTGCCAGCTCACCACCAGGTCGCGGGGGGAACACTGAAGCTTTCTTT CASSPPGRGGNTEAFF
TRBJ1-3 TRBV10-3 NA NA TGTGCCATCAGTGAGTCATGGTTGGACCGACACTCTGGAAACACCATATATTTT CAISESWLDRHSGNTIYF
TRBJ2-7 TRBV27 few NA TGTGCCAGCAGATTATCGGGGACCACTTACGAGCAGTACTTC CASRLSGTTYEQYF
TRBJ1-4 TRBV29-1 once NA TGCAGCGTTGTACAGGCTCCTAATGAAAAACTGTTTTTT CSVVQAPNEKLFF
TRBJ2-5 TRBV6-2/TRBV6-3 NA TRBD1 TGTGCCAGCAGTTATTGGGGACAGGGAAAGACCCAGTACTTC CASSYWGQGKTQYF
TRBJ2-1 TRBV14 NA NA TGTGCCAGCAGCCAAGATCCGGCGGGCTACAATGAGCAGTTCTTC CASSQDPAGYNEQFF
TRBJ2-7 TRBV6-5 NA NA TGTGCCAGCAGTCAGCGATACGAGCAGTACTTC CASSQRYEQYF
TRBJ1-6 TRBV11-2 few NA TGTGCCAGCACTCAGACCGGCTCCTATAATTCACCCCTCCACTTT CASTQTGSYNSPLHF
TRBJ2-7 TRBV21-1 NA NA TGTGCCAGCAGCAAAGGCGGGCCCGACTACGAGCAGTACTTC CASSKGGPDYEQYF
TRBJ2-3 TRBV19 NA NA TGTGCCAGTAGCTACCTCAGGGGGGCAGGGACAGATACGCAGTATTTT CASSYLRGAGTDTQYF
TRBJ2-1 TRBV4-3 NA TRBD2 TGCGCCAGCAGCCAAGGGGCGGGGGGAGCGGCCTACAATGAGCAGTTCTTC CASSQGAGGAAYNEQFF
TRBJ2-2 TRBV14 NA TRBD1 TGTGCCAGCAGCCACGACAGGGGGCGAATCACCGGGGAGCTGTTTTTT CASSHDRGRITGELFF
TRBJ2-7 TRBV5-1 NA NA TGCGCCAGCAGCTTGGATTTAGGGGGAACCTACGAGCAGTACTTC CASSLDLGGTYEQYF
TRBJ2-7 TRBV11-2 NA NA TGTGCCAGCAGCTTTTCCCGGGACACCTACGAGCAGTACTTC CASSFSRDTYEQYF
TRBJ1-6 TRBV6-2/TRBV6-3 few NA TGTGCCAGCAGTTCCATCAATTCACCCCTCCACTTT CASSSINSPLHF
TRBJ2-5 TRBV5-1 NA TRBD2 TGCGCCAGCAGCCAACGGACTAGCGGGGGGCAAGAGACCCAGTACTTC CASSQRTSGGQETQYF
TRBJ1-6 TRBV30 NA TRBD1 TGTGCCTGGAACCACGACAGGGGTAATTCACCCCTCCACTTT CAWNHDRGNSPLHF
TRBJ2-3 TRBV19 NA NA TGTGCCAGTATGGCTGGGACGCAAATCACAGATACGCAGTATTTT CASMAGTQITDTQYF
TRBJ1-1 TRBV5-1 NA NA TGCGCCAGCAGCTTGGGGTACGGTAACACTGAAGCTTTCTTT CASSLGYGNTEAFF
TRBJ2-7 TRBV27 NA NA TGTGCCAGCAGCCGAGCCAGGGGTGATACCTACGAGCAGTACTTC CASSRARGDTYEQYF
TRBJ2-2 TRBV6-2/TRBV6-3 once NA TGTGCCAGCAGTTACCTGGGACACATCCTGAACACCGGGGAGCTGTTTTTT CASSYLGHILNTGELFF
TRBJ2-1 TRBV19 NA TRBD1 TGTGCCAGTAGTATAAGGCAGGGGGATGAGCAGTTCTTC CASSIRQGDEQFF
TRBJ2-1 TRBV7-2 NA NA TGTGCCAGCAGCTTAGCGCGGCCCACGAAGCGGATCTCCTACAATGAGCAGTTCTTC CASSLARPTKRISYNEQFF
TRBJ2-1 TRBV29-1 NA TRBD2 TGCAGCGTCGGGGGGACGGGGTTCAATGAGCAGTTCTTC CSVGGTGFNEQFF
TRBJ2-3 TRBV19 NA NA TGTGCCAGTAGTAGCAGAAACACAGATACGCAGTATTTT CASSSRNTDTQYF
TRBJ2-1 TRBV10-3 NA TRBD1 TGTGCCATCAGTGAAACAGGGGGCAATGAGCAGTTCTTC CAISETGGNEQFF
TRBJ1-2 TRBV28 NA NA TGTGCCAGCTTTCTCGGGATGGGCTATGGCTACACCTTC CASFLGMGYGYTF
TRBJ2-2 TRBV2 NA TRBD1 TGTGCCAGCAGGGACAGGACTGGAAACACCGGGGAGCTGTTTTTT CASRDRTGNTGELFF
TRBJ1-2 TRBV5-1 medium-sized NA TGCGCCAGCAGCACCCGGGTAGGGGGGCCGGCCCGGGGTGGCTACACCTTC CASSTRVGGPARGGYTF
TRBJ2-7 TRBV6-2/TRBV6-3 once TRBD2 TGTGCCAGCAGCCAGCAGGCGGGGGCCTACGAGCAGTACTTC CASSQQAGAYEQYF
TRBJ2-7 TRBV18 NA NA TGTGCCAGCTCATCCCGATCGGTCCTAGCGGCCCCAAGGGGGTTCTCCTACGAGCAGTACTTC CASSSRSVLAAPRGFSYEQYF
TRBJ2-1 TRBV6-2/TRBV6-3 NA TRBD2 TGTGCCAGCAGTTACGCGGGAGGATACAATGAGCAGTTCTTC CASSYAGGYNEQFF